The 6 T cell receptor beta chains listed next were all sequenced from one sample in a study of naive and memory T cell subsets. The beta constant-region primer was an equimolar mix of two oligonucleotides covering TRBC1 and TRBC2. TCRdb used MiXCR to reprocess the UMI-ligation and nested PCR reads, holding one entry per CDR3 protein. The sample lists 25,000 to 30,000 distinct CDR3 sequences, around 10% occurring once. The sequenced material came from effector memory CD4+ T cells from blood. Sample subset: effector memory, CD45RA- CD27-. The source is a human donor in good health.

This clonotype was recorded at least ten times. The chain recombines TRBV29-1 with TRBJ2-7; D tentatively reads TRBD1 or TRBD2 (5 bases each). There are 12 residues in the CDR3. V lost 6 bases and J lost 4, with 13 bases in between. Per the germline V gene, CDR1 is SQVTM and CDR2 is ANQGSEA. This CDR3 is CSVGRGRYEQYF. DNA for the CDR3: TGCAGCGTGGGACGGGGAAGGTACGAGCAGTACTTC.

In its sample, this clonotype was seen a few times. V gene TRBV18 combines with J gene TRBJ2-3; TRBD2 matches 8 bases. Germline assignment: CDR1 KGHSH and CDR2 LQKENI. This CDR3 region has 15 residues. J gave up 7 bases and V 0 bases, and 6 bases lay outside the gene matches. The chain's CDR3 is CASSPPSGGRYTQYF. In DNA form, the CDR3 reads TGTGCCAGCTCACCACCCAGCGGGGGTCGGTATACGCAGTATTTT.

This clonotype showed up many times. This chain uses TRBV27 with TRBJ2-7; 7 bases are shared with TRBD1. The CDR3 runs 14 residues. With 6 bases clipped from V and 3 bases from J, the junction kept 8 bases outside the gene matches. Germline CDR1 is MNHEY and CDR2 is SMNVEV (reference sequence). The CDR3 loop is CASSLGQPSYEQYF. The CDR3 DNA follows: TGTGCCAGCAGCTTGGGACAGCCGAGCTACGAGCAGTACTTC.

This clonotype was counted many times. The J gene is TRBJ2-7, the V gene TRBV14, with D possibly TRBD1 on 5 matching bases. Germline assignment: CDR1 SGHDN and CDR2 FVKESK. The CDR3 has 14 amino acids. V was clipped by 1 base and J by 2 bases, with 9 bases between them. CDR3 sequence (DNA): TGTGCCAGCAGCCAAGGACAGTTGCCCTACGAGCAGTACTTC. It is translated as CASSQGQLPYEQYF.

This sequence joins TRBV7-2 and TRBJ1-2; 9 bases fit TRBD1. CDR3 length: 13 residues. V lost 4 bases, J lost 8 bases, and 5 bases stayed unmatched. The germline gives CDR1 SGHTA, CDR2 FQGNSA. CDR3 DNA sequence: TGTGCCAGCAGCTCCGGACAGGGGTGGGGCTACACCTTC. Protein: CASSSGQGWGYTF.

The CDR3 loop reads CAWSQNGIVLFF. For the CDR3, the DNA is TGTGCCTGGAGTCAAAATGGCATCGTCCTGTTTTTT. The chain has TRBV30 and TRBJ1-4, with D uncertain. Germline-derived CDR1 and CDR2 are GTSNPN and SVGIG (reference sequence). This CDR3 contains 12 residues. Trimming removed 2 bases at V and 14 bases at J, with 15 bases between. Drawing the rest from reference TRBV30 and TRBJ1-4, the complete variable domain is SQTIHQWPATLVQPVGSPLSLECTVEGTSNPNLYWYRQAAGRGLQLLFYSVGIGQISSEVPQNLSASRPQDRQFILSSKKLLLSDSGFYLCAWSQNGIVLFFGSGTQLSVL.